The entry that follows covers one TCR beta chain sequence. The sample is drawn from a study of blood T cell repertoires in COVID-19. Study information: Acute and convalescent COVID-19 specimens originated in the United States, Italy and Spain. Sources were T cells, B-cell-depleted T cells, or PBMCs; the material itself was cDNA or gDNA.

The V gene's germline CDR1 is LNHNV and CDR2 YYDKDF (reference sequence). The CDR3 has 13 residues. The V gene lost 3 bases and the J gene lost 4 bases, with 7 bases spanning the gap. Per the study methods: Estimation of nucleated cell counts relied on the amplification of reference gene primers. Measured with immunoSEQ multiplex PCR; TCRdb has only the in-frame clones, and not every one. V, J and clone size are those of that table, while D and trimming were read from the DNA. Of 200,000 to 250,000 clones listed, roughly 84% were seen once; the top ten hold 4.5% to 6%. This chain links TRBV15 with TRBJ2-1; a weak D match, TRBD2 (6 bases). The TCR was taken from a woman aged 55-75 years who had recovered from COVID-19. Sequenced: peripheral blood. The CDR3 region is CATSSGGYNEQFF. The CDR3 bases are TGTGCCACCAGCAGCGGGGGATACAATGAGCAGTTCTTC.